One sample yielded the 17 T cell receptor beta chains listed below, sequenced in a study of cytomegalovirus exposure and HLA in healthy donors. PCR involved 60 Vbeta and 13 Jbeta primers. Some clones are missing from TCRdb's copy, which holds only in-frame ones; the method was immunoSEQ multiplex PCR. Counted here are some 160,000 clones, over 75% occurring once; the ten biggest clones make up about 1.5%. The sequencing sample was made of PBMCs. Every receptor here comes from a woman aged 30 to 39 in good health and CMV-seronegative.

This clone has a single count. The V call is TRBV19, the J call TRBJ2-3, with 9 bases lining up with TRBD2. V was pared by 4 bases and J by 4 bases, with 15 bases of the junction left unmatched. CDR3 length: 18 residues. Germline V CDR1 and CDR2: LNHDA, SQIVND (reference sequence). As DNA, the CDR3 is TGTGCCAGTAGTAGAGCGATTATAGCGGGGGATGGAGCAGATACGCAGTATTTT. Amino acid sequence: CASSRAIIAGDGADTQYF. The complete variable domain, with remaining parts taken from reference TRBV19 and TRBJ2-3, reads DGGITQSPKYLFRKEGQNVTLSCEQNLNHDAMYWYRQDPGQGLRLIYYSQIVNDFQKGDIAEGYSVSREKKESFPLTVTSAQKNPTAFYLCASSRAIIAGDGADTQYFGPGTRLTVL.

The rearrangement links TRBV7-9 to TRBJ1-5; 10 bases are a match to TRBD1. The CDR3 covers 14 residues. Germline V gives CDR1 SEHNR, CDR2 FQNEAQ (reference sequence). The V and J ends lost 5 bases and 6 bases, in that order; junction bases with no gene match: 4. The CDR3 reads CASSLGQGGQPQHF. The CDR3 DNA reads as TGTGCCAGCAGCCTCGGACAGGGGGGTCAGCCCCAGCATTTT. The full variable domain, completed using reference TRBV7-9 and TRBJ1-5, is DTGVSQNPRHKITKRGQNVTFRCDPISEHNRLYWYRQTLGQGPEFLTYFQNEAQLEKSRLLSDRFSAERPKGSFSTLEIQRTEQGDSAMYLCASSLGQGGQPQHFGDGTRLSIL.

CDR3: CAWSVLFGQLYGYTF. The CDR3 DNA sequence: TGTGCCTGGAGTGTACTATTCGGACAGCTCTATGGCTACACCTTC. V usage is TRBV30 and J usage is TRBJ1-2; a weak D match, TRBD1 (6 bases). Germline lookup yields CDR1 GTSNPN and CDR2 SVGIG (reference sequence). CDR3 length: 15 residues. V lost 0 bases and J lost 4, with 15 bases in between.

This clone appeared a few times. The chain recombines TRBV28 with TRBJ1-4, with D hard to call. The V end lost 6 bases, the J end lost 14 bases, and 19 bases lay between the germline ends. The germline gives CDR1 MDHEN, CDR2 SYDVKM. The CDR3 is 13 amino acids. The DNA for the CDR3 is TGTGCCAGCAGCCTTACGAACGTAGTATTCCTGTTTTTT. This codes for CASSLTNVVFLFF.

V is TRBV6-5 and J is TRBJ2-1; D remains unclear. The CDR3 consists of 13 residues. Trimming pared 8 bases from V and 6 bases from J, leaving 14 bases between. Germline V CDR1 and CDR2: MNHEY, SVGAGI. CDR3 DNA: TGTGCCAGCCATACGCCAGGATCCAATGAGCAGTTCTTC. Amino acid sequence: CASHTPGSNEQFF.

V is TRBV7-9 and J is TRBJ1-1; tentative D call: TRBD1 (6 bases). CDR3 size: 15 residues. Germline lookup yields CDR1 SEHNR and CDR2 FQNEAQ (reference sequence). Trimming pared 4 bases from V and 3 bases from J, leaving 15 bases between. CDR3 loop: CASSSDDRLDTEAFF. For the CDR3, the DNA is TGTGCCAGCAGCTCGGACGACAGGTTGGACACTGAAGCTTTCTTT.

This clone has just a few counts. CDR3 coding DNA: TGTGCCAGCAGTGAAAACAGGGCTAGCAATCAGCCCCAGCATTTT. Protein product: CASSENRASNQPQHF. This chain connects TRBV2 to TRBJ1-5, with D possibly TRBD1 on 6 matching bases. The V gene's germline CDR1 is SNHLY and CDR2 FYNNEI. Trimming took off 2 bases at V and 0 bases at J, with 8 bases between the two ends. The CDR3 sequence is 15 residues long.

This clone was seen more than once but under ten times. The gene calls are TRBV19 and TRBJ2-7; 10 positions agree with TRBD1. The CDR3 loop spans 13 amino acids. Germline-derived CDR1 and CDR2 are LNHDA and SQIVND (reference sequence). V was pared by 5 bases and J by 6 bases, with 4 bases of the junction left unmatched. DNA of the CDR3: TGTGCCAGTAGTTTCGGGACAGGGGCCGAGCAGTACTTC. Protein sequence: CASSFGTGAEQYF. Combining the CDR3 with reference TRBV19 and TRBJ2-7 gives the whole variable domain DGGITQSPKYLFRKEGQNVTLSCEQNLNHDAMYWYRQDPGQGLRLIYYSQIVNDFQKGDIAEGYSVSREKKESFPLTVTSAQKNPTAFYLCASSFGTGAEQYFGPGTRLTVT.

The CDR3 sequence is CAWGHSGYEQYF. The CDR3 DNA reads TGTGCCTGGGGTCATAGCGGGTACGAGCAGTACTTC. The chain joins TRBV30 to TRBJ2-7, with 7 bases lining up with TRBD2. The ends lost 5 bases at V and 4 bases at J; junction bases unmatched: 5. The CDR3 runs 12 residues. CDR1 GTSNPN and CDR2 SVGIG come from the germline V gene (reference sequence). Drawing the rest from reference TRBV30 and TRBJ2-7, the complete variable domain is SQTIHQWPATLVQPVGSPLSLECTVEGTSNPNLYWYRQAAGRGLQLLFYSVGIGQISSEVPQNLSASRPQDRQFILSSKKLLLSDSGFYLCAWGHSGYEQYFGPGTRLTVT.

The chain combines TRBV5-4 with TRBJ1-2; 9 bases map to TRBD1. Germline CDR1 and CDR2: SGHNT and YYREEE (reference sequence). V gave up 0 bases and J gave up 2 bases; unmatched junction bases: 8. This CDR3 is built from 17 residues. In DNA form, the CDR3 reads TGTGCCAGCAGCTTGGGTCCGGGACAGGGTCCCAACTATGGCTACACCTTC. It yields the protein CASSLGPGQGPNYGYTF.

The rearrangement links TRBV9 to TRBJ1-2; D unresolved. Germline V gene data show CDR1 as SGDLS and CDR2 as YYNGEE. This CDR3 has 15 amino acids. V lost 5 bases, J lost 1 base, and 15 bases lay in between. The CDR3 bases are TGTGCCAGCAGTAGCTCCCCGAACATTAACTATGGCTACACCTTC. It specifies CASSSSPNINYGYTF.

V usage is TRBV6-5 and J usage is TRBJ1-1, with a weak D call TRBD1 (5 bases). V was shortened by 4 bases and J by 1 base, with 16 bases between the two germline ends. The CDR3 totals 16 residues. CDR1 and CDR2 (germline): MNHEY, SVGAGI. CDR3 protein: CASSSSLGLENTEAFF. DNA of the CDR3: TGTGCCAGCAGTTCATCCCTGGGACTCGAGAACACTGAAGCTTTCTTT.

The V gene is TRBV29-1, the J gene TRBJ2-1; the match to TRBD1 covers 8 bases. This CDR3 is 13 amino acids long. CDR1 is SQVTM, CDR2 ANQGSEA, per germline. The CDR3 loop reads CSAGQGPYNEQFF. The CDR3 coding sequence is TGCAGTGCAGGACAGGGCCCCTACAATGAGCAGTTCTTC.

This rearrangement joins TRBV5-6 to TRBJ2-5, with 8 bases fitting TRBD2. CDR1 and CDR2 (germline): SGHDT, YYEEEE. The CDR3 is made up of 18 amino acids. Trimming removed 1 base from V and 1 base from J; junction bases left unmatched: 12. CDR3 DNA sequence: TGTGCCAGCAGCTTGCGTTTCTCCAGCGGGGGTCCCCAAGAGACCCAGTACTTC. This translates into CASSLRFSSGGPQETQYF.

V usage is TRBV23-1 and J usage is TRBJ2-7; tentatively, D is TRBD1 (6 bases). TRBV23-1 is an ORF, and what it does is uncertain. V dropped 3 bases and J dropped 5 bases, with 11 bases sitting between them. The CDR3 runs to 13 residues. CDR3 protein: CASSQGAIHEQYF. The CDR3 bases are TGCGCCAGCAGTCAGGGGGCTATACACGAGCAGTACTTC.

V and J are TRBV19 and TRBJ1-1; tentatively, D is TRBD1 (6 bases). The CDR3 sequence is 14 residues long. The V gene's germline CDR1 is LNHDA and CDR2 SQIVND (reference sequence). Trimming cost V 3 bases and J 4 bases, with 12 bases left between them. For the CDR3, the DNA is TGTGCCAGTAGTATCAACAGGGACGGCACTGAAGCTTTCTTT. It codes for CASSINRDGTEAFF.

The gene calls are TRBV28 and TRBJ2-1; a weak D match, TRBD1 (6 bases). This CDR3 spans 15 amino acids. The germline V gene has CDR1 MDHEN and CDR2 SYDVKM. V lost 2 bases to trimming and J lost 3 bases, with 11 bases between them. The CDR3 region has the DNA TGTGCCAGCAGTTTAGGGGGCGCCGACTACAATGAGCAGTTCTTC. Protein product: CASSLGGADYNEQFF.